This T cell receptor beta chain emerged from a study of PD-L1 blockade in urothelial cancer. Study-wide context: Atezolizumab at 1,200 mg intravenously every 3 weeks was started by patients in 2014.

V lost 4 bases and J lost 2, with 13 bases in between. Looked up from germline, CDR1 is SGDLS and CDR2 is YYNGEE. This CDR3 has 15 residues. Clones were read by immunoSEQ multiplex PCR, and TCRdb kept only the in-frame ones, dropping some. This sample carries 35,000 to 55,000 clones, more than 70% of them seen once, and the ten largest clones take about 14%. Per-patient samples, pretreatment and on-treatment, numbered 1 to 8. The sample in question was PBMCs, obtained around atezolizumab (anti-PD-L1) treatment. This sequence was found in a woman aged 60-75 years with urothelial cancer. The rearrangement links TRBV9 to TRBJ2-1; D gene ambiguous. The CDR3 DNA is TGTGCCAGCAGCCCGAATCAGGATGCCTACAATGAGCAGTTCTTC. Encoded protein: CASSPNQDAYNEQFF.